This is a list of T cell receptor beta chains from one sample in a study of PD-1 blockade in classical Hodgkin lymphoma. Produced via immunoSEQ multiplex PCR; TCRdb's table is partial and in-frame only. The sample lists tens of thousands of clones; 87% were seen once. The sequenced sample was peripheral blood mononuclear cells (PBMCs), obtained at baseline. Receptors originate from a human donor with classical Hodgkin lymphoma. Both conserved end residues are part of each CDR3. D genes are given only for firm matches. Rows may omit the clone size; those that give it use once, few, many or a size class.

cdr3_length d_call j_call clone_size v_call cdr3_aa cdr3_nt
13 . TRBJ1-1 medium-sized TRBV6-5 CASSYSMNAEAFF TGTGCCAGCAGTTACTCGATGAACGCTGAAGCTTTCTTT
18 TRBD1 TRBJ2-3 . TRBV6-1 CASSEPENRDRYTDTQYF TGTGCCAGCAGTGAACCCGAAAACCGGGACAGATACACAGATACGCAGTATTTT
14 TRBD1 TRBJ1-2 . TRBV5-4 CASSQVQGAGGYTF TGTGCCAGCAGCCAAGTTCAGGGGGCAGGTGGCTACACCTTC
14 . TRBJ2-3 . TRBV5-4 CASSHPGGADTQYF TGTGCCAGCAGCCACCCCGGCGGGGCAGATACGCAGTATTTT
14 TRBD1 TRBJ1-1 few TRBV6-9 CASSPLSTGPEAFF TGTGCCAGCAGTCCCTTGTCGACAGGGCCTGAAGCTTTCTTT
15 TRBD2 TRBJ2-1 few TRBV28 CASRESGGAYNEQFF TGTGCCAGCAGGGAGAGCGGGGGGGCCTACAATGAGCAGTTCTTC
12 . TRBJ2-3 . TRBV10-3 CAIRQGTDTQYF TGTGCCATCAGACAGGGAACAGATACGCAGTATTTT
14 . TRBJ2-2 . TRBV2 CASSGQGEAGELFF TGTGCCAGCAGTGGGCAGGGCGAGGCCGGGGAGCTGTTTTTT
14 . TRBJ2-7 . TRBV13 CASSLVGRHYEQYF TGTGCCAGCAGCTTGGTGGGACGGCACTACGAGCAGTACTTC
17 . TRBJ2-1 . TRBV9 CASSGSLEGEWVNEQFF TGTGCCAGCAGCGGCTCCCTGGAGGGAGAATGGGTAAATGAGCAGTTCTTC
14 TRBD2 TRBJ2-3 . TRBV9 CASSVELAGGFQYF TGTGCCAGCAGCGTAGAACTAGCGGGGGGGTTCCAGTATTTT
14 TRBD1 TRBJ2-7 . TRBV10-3 CALGAGQGIYEQYF TGTGCCCTCGGGGCGGGACAGGGGATCTACGAGCAGTACTTC
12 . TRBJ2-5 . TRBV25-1 CASSEWGETQYF TGTGCCAGCAGTGAATGGGGAGAGACCCAGTACTTC
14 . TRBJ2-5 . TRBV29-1 CSVSLGGQAETQYF TGCAGCGTTTCCTTGGGGGGGCAGGCAGAGACCCAGTACTTC
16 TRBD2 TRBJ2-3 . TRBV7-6 CASSLSGLAGVDTQYF TGTGCCAGCAGCTTATCGGGACTAGCGGGAGTTGATACGCAGTATTTT
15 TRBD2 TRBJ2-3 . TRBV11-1 CASSLLAGDTDTQYF TGTGCCAGCAGCTTACTAGCGGGGGACACAGATACGCAGTATTTT
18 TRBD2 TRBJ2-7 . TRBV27 CASSLSHRTSGRLYEQYF TGTGCCAGCAGTTTATCCCATAGGACTAGCGGGAGGCTCTACGAGCAGTACTTC
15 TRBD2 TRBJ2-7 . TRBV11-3 CASSPGGGISYEQYF TGTGCCAGCAGCCCGGGGGGGGGAATCTCCTACGAGCAGTACTTC
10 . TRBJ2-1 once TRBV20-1 CSARAYEQFF TGCAGTGCTAGAGCTTATGAGCAGTTCTTC
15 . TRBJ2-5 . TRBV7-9 CASSPAPGIQETQYF TGTGCCAGCAGCCCCGCCCCCGGCATACAAGAGACCCAGTACTTC
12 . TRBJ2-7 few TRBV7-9 CASSPQTYEQYF TGTGCCAGCAGCCCACAGACGTACGAGCAGTACTTC
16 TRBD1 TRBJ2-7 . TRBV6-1 CASSEAEGTGFGEQYF TGTGCCAGCAGTGAAGCCGAAGGGACAGGATTCGGGGAGCAGTACTTC
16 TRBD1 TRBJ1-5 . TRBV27 CASRTIGTGFNQPQHF TGTGCCAGCAGGACGATCGGGACAGGGTTCAATCAGCCCCAGCATTTT
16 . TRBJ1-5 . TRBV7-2 CASSLVGGISNQPQHF TGTGCCAGCAGCTTAGTGGGGGGGATTAGCAATCAGCCCCAGCATTTT
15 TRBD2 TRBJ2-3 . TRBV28 CASRPPGGGTDTQYF TGTGCCAGCAGACCGCCCGGGGGGGGCACAGATACGCAGTATTTT
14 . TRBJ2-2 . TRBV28 CASSRDWNTGELFF TGTGCCAGCAGCCGGGACTGGAACACCGGGGAGCTGTTTTTT
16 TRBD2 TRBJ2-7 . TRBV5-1 CASSLVAGVGGYEQYF TGCGCCAGCAGCTTGGTAGCGGGGGTAGGAGGGTACGAGCAGTACTTC
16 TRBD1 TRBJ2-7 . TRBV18 CASSPLLGTGSDEQYF TGTGCCAGCTCACCCCTTCTGGGGACAGGGAGCGACGAGCAGTACTTC
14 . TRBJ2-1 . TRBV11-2 CASSLASFNHEQFF TGTGCCAGCAGCTTAGCTTCTTTTAATCATGAGCAGTTCTTC
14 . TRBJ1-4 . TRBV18 CASSPSTGNEKLFF TGTGCCAGCTCACCTTCAACAGGGAATGAAAAACTGTTTTTT
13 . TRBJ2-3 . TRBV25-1 CASSESNTDTQYF TGTGCCAGCAGTGAATCGAATACAGATACGCAGTATTTT
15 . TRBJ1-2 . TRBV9 CASSQGEGANYGYTF TGTGCCAGCAGCCAGGGCGAGGGGGCTAACTATGGCTACACCTTC
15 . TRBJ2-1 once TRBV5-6 CASSLPGAYYNEQFF TGTGCCAGCAGCTTGCCAGGGGCCTACTACAATGAGCAGTTCTTC
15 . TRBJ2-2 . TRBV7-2 CASSSQGHHTGELFF TGTGCCAGCAGCTCCCAGGGACACCACACCGGGGAGCTGTTTTTT
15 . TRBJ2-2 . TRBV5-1 CASSLTGHNTGELFF TGCGCCAGCAGCTTGACAGGGCACAACACCGGGGAACTGTTTTTT
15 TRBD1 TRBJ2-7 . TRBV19 CASRYGQGAFYEQYF TGTGCCAGTAGATACGGACAGGGGGCATTTTACGAGCAGTACTTC
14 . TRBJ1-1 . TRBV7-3 CASSKTELNTEAFF TGTGCCAGCAGCAAGACAGAACTAAACACTGAAGCTTTCTTT
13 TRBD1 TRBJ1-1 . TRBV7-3 CASSSLTGTEAFF TGTGCCAGCAGCTCCTTGACAGGGACTGAAGCTTTCTTT
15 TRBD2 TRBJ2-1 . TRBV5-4 CASSQGLAGVGEQFF TGTGCCAGCAGCCAGGGACTAGCGGGGGTAGGTGAGCAGTTCTTC
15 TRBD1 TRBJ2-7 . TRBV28 CASSLGQGAGYEQYF TGTGCCAGCAGTTTGGGACAGGGGGCGGGGTACGAGCAGTACTTC
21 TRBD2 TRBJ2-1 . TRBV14 CASSHWPGLAGEGVSYNEQFF TGTGCCAGCAGTCACTGGCCGGGACTAGCGGGAGAAGGTGTGTCCTACAATGAGCAGTTCTTC
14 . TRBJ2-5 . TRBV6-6 CASSLLRPAETQYF TGTGCCAGCAGTTTACTTCGGCCGGCGGAGACCCAGTACTTC
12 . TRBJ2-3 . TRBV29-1 CSVEKGTDTQYF TGCAGCGTTGAAAAAGGCACAGATACGCAGTATTTT
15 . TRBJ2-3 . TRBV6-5 CASSYAGHRTDTQYF TGTGCCAGCAGTTACGCCGGCCATCGAACAGATACGCAGTATTTT
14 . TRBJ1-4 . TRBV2 CASTFDTLNEKLFF TGTGCCAGCACCTTCGACACACTTAATGAAAAACTGTTTTTT
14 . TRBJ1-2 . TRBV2 CASSEGTALYGYTF TGTGCCAGCAGTGAAGGGACAGCGCTGTATGGCTACACCTTC
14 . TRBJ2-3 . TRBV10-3 CAISARSSTDTQYF TGTGCCATCAGTGCTCGAAGTAGCACAGATACGCAGTATTTT
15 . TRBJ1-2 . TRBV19 CASSTGAEADYGYTF TGTGCCAGTAGTACGGGAGCAGAGGCGGACTATGGCTACACCTTC
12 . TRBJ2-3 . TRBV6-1 CASTIYTDTQYF TGTGCCAGCACCATCTACACAGATACGCAGTATTTT
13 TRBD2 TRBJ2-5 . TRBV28 CASTSSTSETQYF TGTGCCAGCACTTCCTCGACTAGCGAGACCCAGTACTTC
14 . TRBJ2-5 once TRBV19 CASSITHGERTQYF TGTGCCAGTAGTATAACACACGGTGAACGGACCCAGTACTTC
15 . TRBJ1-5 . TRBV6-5 CASSPRVYSNQPQHF TGTGCCAGCAGTCCCAGGGTTTATAGCAATCAGCCCCAGCATTTT
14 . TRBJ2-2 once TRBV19 CASSIAGRTGELFF TGTGCCAGTAGTATCGCAGGGAGAACCGGGGAGCTGTTTTTT
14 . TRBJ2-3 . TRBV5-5 CASSLRQYTDTQYF TGTGCCAGCAGCTTGAGGCAGTACACAGATACGCAGTATTTT
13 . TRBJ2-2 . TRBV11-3 CASSSTLPGELFF TGTGCCAGCAGCTCTACCCTCCCCGGGGAGCTGTTTTTT
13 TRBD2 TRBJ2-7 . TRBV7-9 CASSYGTIYEQYF TGTGCCAGCAGCTACGGGACTATCTACGAGCAGTACTTC